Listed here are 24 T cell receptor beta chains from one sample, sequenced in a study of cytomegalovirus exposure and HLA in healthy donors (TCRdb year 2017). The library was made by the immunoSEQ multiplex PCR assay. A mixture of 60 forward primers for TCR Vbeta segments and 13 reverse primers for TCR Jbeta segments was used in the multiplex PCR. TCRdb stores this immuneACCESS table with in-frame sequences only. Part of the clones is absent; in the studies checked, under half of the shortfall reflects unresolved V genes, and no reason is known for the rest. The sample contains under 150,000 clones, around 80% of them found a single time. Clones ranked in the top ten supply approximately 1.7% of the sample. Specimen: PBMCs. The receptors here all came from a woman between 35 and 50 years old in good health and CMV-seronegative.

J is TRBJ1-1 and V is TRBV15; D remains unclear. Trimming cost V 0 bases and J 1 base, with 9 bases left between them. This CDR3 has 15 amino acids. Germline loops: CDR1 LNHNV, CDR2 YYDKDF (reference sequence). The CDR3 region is CATSREPTTNTEAFF. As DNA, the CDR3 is TGTGCCACCAGCAGAGAGCCGACAACGAACACTGAAGCTTTCTTT.

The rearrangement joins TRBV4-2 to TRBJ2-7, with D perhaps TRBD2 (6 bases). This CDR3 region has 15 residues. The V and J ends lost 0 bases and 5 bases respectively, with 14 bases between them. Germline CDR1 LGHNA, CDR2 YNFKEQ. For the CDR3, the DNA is TGTGCCAGCAGCCAAGAAGCTAGGGACTTGGACGAGCAGTACTTC. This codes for CASSQEARDLDEQYF.

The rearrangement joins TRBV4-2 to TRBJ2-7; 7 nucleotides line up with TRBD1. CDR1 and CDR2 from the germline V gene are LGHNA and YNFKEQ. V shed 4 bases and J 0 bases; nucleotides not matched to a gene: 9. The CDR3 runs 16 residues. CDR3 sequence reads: CASSRTNAGGSYEQYF. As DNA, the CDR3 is TGTGCCAGCAGCCGGACAAACGCAGGGGGCTCCTACGAGCAGTACTTC.

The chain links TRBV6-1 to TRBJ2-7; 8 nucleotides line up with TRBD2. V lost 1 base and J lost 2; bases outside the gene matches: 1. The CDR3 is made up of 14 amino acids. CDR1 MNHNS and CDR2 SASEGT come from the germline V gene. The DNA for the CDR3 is TGTGCCAGCAGTGAAGTGGGACTAGCCTACGAGCAGTACTTC. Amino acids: CASSEVGLAYEQYF.

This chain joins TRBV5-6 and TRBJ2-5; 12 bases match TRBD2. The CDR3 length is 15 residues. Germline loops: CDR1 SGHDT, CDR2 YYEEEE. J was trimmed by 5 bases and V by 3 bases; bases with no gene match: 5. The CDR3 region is CASSSSGGARETQYF. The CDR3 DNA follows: TGTGCCAGCAGCTCTAGCGGGGGGGCCCGTGAGACCCAGTACTTC.

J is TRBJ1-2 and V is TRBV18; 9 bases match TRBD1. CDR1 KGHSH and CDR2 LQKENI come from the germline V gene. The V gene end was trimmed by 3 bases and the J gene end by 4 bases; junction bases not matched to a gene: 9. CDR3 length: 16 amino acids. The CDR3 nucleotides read TGTGCCAGCTCACCGCAAACCGGGACAGGGAGCTATGGCTACACCTTC. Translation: CASSPQTGTGSYGYTF.

The CDR3 protein is CASSTSWLAGAFTDTQYF. CDR3 sequence (DNA): TGTGCCAGCAGTACTTCCTGGCTAGCGGGGGCCTTCACAGATACGCAGTATTTT. The chain carries TRBV28 and TRBJ2-3; 10 bases fit TRBD2. V lost 5 bases and J lost 2; bases outside the gene matches: 13. The CDR3 is made up of 18 amino acids. From germline, CDR1 is MDHEN and CDR2 SYDVKM. The whole variable domain, filled in from reference TRBV28 and TRBJ2-3, reads DVKVTQSSRYLVKRTGEKVFLECVQDMDHENMFWYRQDPGLGLRLIYFSYDVKMKEKGDIPEGYSVSREKKERFSLILESASTNQTSMYLCASSTSWLAGAFTDTQYFGPGTRLTVL.

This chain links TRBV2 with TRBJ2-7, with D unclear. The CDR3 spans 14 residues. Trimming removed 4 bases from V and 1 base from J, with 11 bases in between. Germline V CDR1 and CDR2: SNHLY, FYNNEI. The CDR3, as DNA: TGTGCCAGCAGTGGACGACGGGTATCCTACGAGCAGTACTTC. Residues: CASSGRRVSYEQYF.

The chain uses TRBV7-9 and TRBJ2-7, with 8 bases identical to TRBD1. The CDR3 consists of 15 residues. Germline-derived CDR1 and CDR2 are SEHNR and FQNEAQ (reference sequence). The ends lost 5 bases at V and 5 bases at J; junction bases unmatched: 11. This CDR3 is CASSRGQGALNEQYF. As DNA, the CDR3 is TGTGCCAGCAGCAGGGGGCAGGGGGCATTAAACGAGCAGTACTTC.

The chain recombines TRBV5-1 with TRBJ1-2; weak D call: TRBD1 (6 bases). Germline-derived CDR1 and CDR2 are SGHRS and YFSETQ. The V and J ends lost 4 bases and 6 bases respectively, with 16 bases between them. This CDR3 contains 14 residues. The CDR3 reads CASSPRGGLNGYTF. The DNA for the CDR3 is TGCGCCAGCAGCCCTAGGGGGGGACTTAATGGCTACACCTTC.

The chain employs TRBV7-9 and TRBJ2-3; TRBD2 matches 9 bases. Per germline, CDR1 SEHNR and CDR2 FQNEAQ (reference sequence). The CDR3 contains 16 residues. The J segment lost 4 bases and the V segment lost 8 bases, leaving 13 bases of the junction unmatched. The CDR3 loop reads CASVKTLAGRADTQYF. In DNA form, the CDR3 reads TGTGCCAGCGTTAAGACCCTAGCGGGACGGGCAGATACGCAGTATTTT.

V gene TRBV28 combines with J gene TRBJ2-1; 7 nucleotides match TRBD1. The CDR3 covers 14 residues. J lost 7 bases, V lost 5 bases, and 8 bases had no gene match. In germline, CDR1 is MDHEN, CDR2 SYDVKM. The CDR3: CASSPPTGWNEQFF. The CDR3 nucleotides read TGTGCCAGCAGTCCCCCGACAGGGTGGAATGAGCAGTTCTTC.

The CDR3 sequence: CASSFLAGNTGELFF. The CDR3 region has the DNA TGTGCCAGCAGCTTCCTCGCGGGGAACACCGGGGAGCTGTTTTTT. V is TRBV7-9 and J is TRBJ2-2; maybe TRBD2 (5 bases). The ends were cut back, 3 bases at V and 1 base at J, with 9 bases in the middle. The CDR3 is 15 amino acids. From germline, CDR1 is SEHNR and CDR2 FQNEAQ (reference sequence). The full variable domain, in which reference TRBV7-9 and TRBJ2-2 provide the parts outside the CDR3, is DTGVSQNPRHKITKRGQNVTFRCDPISEHNRLYWYRQTLGQGPEFLTYFQNEAQLEKSRLLSDRFSAERPKGSFSTLEIQRTEQGDSAMYLCASSFLAGNTGELFFGEGSRLTVL.

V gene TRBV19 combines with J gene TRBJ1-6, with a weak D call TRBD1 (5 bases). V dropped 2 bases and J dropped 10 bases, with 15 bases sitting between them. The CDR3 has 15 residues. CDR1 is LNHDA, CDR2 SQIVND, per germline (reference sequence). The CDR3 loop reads CASSISRAGGSPLHF. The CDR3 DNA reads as TGTGCCAGTAGTATATCCAGGGCCGGGGGATCACCCCTCCACTTT.

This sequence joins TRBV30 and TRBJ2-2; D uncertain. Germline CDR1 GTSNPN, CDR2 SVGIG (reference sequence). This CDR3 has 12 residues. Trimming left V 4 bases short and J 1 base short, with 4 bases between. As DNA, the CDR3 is TGTGCCTGGACTATGAACACCGGGGAGCTGTTTTTT. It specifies CAWTMNTGELFF.

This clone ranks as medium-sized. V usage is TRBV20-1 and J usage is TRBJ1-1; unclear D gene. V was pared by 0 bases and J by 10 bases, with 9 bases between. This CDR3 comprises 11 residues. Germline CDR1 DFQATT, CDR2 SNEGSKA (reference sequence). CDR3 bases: TGCAGTGCTAGAGATCTAGGTGTAGCTTTCTTT. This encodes CSARDLGVAFF.

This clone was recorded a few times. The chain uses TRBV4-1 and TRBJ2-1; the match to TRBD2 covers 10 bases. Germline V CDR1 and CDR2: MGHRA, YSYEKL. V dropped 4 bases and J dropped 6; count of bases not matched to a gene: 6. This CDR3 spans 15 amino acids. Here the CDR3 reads CASSPLAGGTNEQFF. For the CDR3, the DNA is TGCGCCAGCAGCCCCTTAGCGGGAGGCACCAATGAGCAGTTCTTC.

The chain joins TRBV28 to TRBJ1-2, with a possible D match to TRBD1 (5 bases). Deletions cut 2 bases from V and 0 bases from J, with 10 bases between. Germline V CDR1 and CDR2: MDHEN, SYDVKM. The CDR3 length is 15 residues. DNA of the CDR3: TGTGCCAGCAGTTTAGGGGGGACTACTAACTATGGCTACACCTTC. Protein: CASSLGGTTNYGYTF.

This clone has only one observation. The CDR3 nucleotides read TGTGCCAGCACCTGGATCCAGGGGAGCAATCAGCCCCAGCATTTT. Amino acids: CASTWIQGSNQPQHF. The genes are TRBV16 and TRBJ1-5; D may be TRBD1 (6 bases). Germline CDR1 reads KGHSY; CDR2 reads FQNENV. The CDR3 is 15 amino acids. Deletions cut 7 bases from V and 1 base from J, with 14 bases between.

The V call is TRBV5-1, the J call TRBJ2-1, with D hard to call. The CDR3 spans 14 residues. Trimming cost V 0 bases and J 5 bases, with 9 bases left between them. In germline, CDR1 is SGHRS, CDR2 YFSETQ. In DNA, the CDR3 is TGCGCCAGCAGCTTGGTAACAGTAAACAATGAGCAGTTCTTC. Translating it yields CASSLVTVNNEQFF.

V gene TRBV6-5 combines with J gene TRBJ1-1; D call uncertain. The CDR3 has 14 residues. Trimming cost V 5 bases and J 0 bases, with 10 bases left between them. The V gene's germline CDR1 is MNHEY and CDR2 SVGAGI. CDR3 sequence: CASSDTEMNTEAFF. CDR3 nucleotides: TGTGCCAGCAGTGATACAGAAATGAACACTGAAGCTTTCTTT.

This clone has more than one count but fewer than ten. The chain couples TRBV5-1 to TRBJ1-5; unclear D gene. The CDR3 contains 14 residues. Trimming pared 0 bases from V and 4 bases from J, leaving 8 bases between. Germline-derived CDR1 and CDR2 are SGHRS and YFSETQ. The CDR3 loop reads CASSLEGGNQPQHF. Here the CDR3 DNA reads TGCGCCAGCAGCTTGGAGGGAGGAAATCAGCCCCAGCATTTT. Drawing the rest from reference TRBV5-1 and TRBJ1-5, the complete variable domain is KAGVTQTPRYLIKTRGQQVTLSCSPISGHRSVSWYQQTPGQGLQFLFEYFSETQRNKGNFPGRFSGRQFSNSRSEMNVSTLELGDSALYLCASSLEGGNQPQHFGDGTRLSIL.

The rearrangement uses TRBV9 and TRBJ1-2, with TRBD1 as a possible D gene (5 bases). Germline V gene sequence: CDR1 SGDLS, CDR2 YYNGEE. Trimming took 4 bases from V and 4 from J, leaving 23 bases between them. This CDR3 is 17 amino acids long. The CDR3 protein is CASSPYGGSNAIYGYTF. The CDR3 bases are TGTGCCAGCAGCCCGTACGGGGGGTCTAATGCTATCTATGGCTACACCTTC.

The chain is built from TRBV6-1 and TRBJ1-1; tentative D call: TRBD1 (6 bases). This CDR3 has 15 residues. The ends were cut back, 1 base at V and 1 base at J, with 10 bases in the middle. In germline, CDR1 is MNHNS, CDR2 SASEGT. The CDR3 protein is CASSEGGGENTEAFF. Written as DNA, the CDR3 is TGTGCCAGCAGTGAAGGTGGGGGCGAGAACACTGAAGCTTTCTTT.